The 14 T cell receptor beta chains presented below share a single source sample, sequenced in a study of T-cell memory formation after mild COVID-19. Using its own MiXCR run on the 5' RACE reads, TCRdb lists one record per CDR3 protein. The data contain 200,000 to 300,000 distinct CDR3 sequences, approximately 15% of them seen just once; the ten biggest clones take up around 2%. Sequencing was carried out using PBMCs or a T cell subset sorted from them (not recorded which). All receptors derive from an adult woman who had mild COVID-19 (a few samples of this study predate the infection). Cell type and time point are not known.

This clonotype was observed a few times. Here the CDR3 reads CASSQDGGLAKNIQYF. The CDR3 region has the DNA TGCGCCAGCAGCCAGGACGGCGGATTAGCCAAAAACATTCAGTACTTC. The rearrangement joins TRBV5-1 to TRBJ2-4; D is unresolved. The CDR3 has 16 amino acids. V was trimmed by 4 bases and J by 0 bases, leaving 14 bases between them. Germline V gene data show CDR1 as SGHRS and CDR2 as YFSETQ.

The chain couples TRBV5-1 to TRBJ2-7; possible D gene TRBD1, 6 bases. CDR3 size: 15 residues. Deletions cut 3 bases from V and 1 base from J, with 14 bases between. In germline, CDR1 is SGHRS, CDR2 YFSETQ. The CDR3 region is CASSSPQGTSYEQYF. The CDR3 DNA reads TGCGCCAGCAGCTCACCTCAGGGGACGTCCTACGAGCAGTACTTC.

CDR3 bases: TGTGCCAGCAGTTTCCATCTACCAGGCACAGATACGCAGTATTTT. Amino acids: CASSFHLPGTDTQYF. This sequence joins TRBV12-3 or TRBV12-4 and TRBJ2-3, with D hard to call. Trimming removed 3 bases at V and 1 base at J, with 11 bases between. CDR3 size: 15 residues.

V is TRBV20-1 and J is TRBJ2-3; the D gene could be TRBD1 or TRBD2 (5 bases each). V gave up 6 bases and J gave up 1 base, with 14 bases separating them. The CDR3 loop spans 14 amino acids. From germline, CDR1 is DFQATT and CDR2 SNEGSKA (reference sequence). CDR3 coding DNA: TGCAGTGCCGCCGCCGGGACGGGCACAGATACGCAGTATTTT. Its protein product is CSAAAGTGTDTQYF.

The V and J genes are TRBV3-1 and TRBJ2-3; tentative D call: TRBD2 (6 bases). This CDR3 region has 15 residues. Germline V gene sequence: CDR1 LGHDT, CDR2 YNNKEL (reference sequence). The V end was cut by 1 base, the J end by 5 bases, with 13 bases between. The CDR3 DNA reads TGTGCCAGCAGCCAAGGTCCGACTAGGGGAGATACGCAGTATTTT. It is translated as CASSQGPTRGDTQYF.

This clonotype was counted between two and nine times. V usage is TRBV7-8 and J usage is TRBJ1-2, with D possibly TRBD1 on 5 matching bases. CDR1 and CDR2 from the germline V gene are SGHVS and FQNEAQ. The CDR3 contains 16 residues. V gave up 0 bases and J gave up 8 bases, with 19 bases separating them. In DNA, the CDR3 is TGTGCCAGCAGCTTAGCCACGATAGACAGTCTTTACGGCTACACCTTC. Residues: CASSLATIDSLYGYTF.

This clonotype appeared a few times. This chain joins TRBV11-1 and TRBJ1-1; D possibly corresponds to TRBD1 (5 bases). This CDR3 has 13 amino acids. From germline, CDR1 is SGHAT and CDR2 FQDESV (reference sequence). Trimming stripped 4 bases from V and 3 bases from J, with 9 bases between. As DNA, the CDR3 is TGTGCCAGCAGCTATGGCAGGGACACTGAAGCTTTCTTT. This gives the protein CASSYGRDTEAFF.

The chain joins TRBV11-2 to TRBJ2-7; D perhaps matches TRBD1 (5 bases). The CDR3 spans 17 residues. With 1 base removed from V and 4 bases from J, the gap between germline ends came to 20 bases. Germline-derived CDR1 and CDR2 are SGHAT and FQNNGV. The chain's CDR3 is CASSLGTRQVGAYEQYF. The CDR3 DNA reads TGTGCCAGCAGCTTAGGTACTCGGCAGGTAGGGGCGTACGAGCAGTACTTC.

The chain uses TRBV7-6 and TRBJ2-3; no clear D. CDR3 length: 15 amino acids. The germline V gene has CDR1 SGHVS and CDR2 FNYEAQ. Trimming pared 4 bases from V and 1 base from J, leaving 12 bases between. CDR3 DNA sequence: TGTGCCAGCAGCTATCCCCCCTTCGGCACAGATACGCAGTATTTT. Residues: CASSYPPFGTDTQYF.

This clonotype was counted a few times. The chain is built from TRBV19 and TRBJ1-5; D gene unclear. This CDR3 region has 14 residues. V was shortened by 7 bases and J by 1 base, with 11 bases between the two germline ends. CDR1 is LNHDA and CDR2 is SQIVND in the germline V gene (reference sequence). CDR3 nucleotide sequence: TGTGCCAGTAACGATCCAGGAAGCAATCAGCCCCAGCATTTT. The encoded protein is CASNDPGSNQPQHF.

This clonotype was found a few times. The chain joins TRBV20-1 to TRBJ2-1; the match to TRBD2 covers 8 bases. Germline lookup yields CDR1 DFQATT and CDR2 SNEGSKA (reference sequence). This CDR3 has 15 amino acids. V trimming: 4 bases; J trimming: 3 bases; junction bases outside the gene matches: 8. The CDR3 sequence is CSAIPGLEIYNEQFF. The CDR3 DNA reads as TGCAGTGCTATCCCGGGACTAGAGATCTACAATGAGCAGTTCTTC.

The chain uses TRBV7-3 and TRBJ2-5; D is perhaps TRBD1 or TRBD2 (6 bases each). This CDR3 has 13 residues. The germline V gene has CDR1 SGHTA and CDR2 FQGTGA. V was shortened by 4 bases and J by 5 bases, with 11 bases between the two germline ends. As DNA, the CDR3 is TGTGCCAGCAGCTGGAGGGGGGTGGAGACCCAGTACTTC. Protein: CASSWRGVETQYF.

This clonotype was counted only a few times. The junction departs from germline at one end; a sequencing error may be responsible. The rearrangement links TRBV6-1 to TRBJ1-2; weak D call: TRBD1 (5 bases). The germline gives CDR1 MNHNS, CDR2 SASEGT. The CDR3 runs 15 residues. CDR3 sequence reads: CASTEPGQGFLGYTF. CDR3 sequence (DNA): TGTGCCAGCACTGAACCCGGTCAGGGTTTTTTGGGCTACACCTTC.

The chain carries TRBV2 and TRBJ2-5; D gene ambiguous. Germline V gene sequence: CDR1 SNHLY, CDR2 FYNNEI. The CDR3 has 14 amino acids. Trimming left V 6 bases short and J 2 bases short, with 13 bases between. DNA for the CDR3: TGTGCCAGCAGGGATGACTTAGTACAAGAGACCCAGTACTTC. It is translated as CASRDDLVQETQYF. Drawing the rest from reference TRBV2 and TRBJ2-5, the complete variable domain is EPEVTQTPSHQVTQMGQEVILRCVPISNHLYFYWYRQILGQKVEFLVSFYNNEISEKSEIFDDQFSVERPDGSNFTLKIRSTKLEDSAMYFCASRDDLVQETQYFGPGTRLLVL.